The present TCR beta chain was sequenced within a study of response to subunit inactivated influenza vaccine. Study observations and caveats: Authors suggested seasonal influenza vaccinations each recruit few new T cells.

A remark on this clonotype: Its antigen is not identified.

The ends were cut back, 5 bases at V and 3 bases at J, with 14 bases in the middle. CDR1 SGHVS and CDR2 FQNEAQ come from the germline V gene. The CDR3 is 14 residues long. A single record per CDR3 protein comes from TCRdb applying MiXCR to the RT-PCR reads. Of about half a million distinct CDR3 sequences listed, approximately 10% are singletons. The clonotype originates from a man between 45 and 60 years old who received an inactivated influenza vaccine. The chain has TRBV7-8 and TRBJ2-7; the D gene is possibly TRBD1 (6 bases). This specimen consisted of PBMCs from blood, obtained 40 to 50 days after vaccination. The CDR3 nucleotides are TGTGCCAGCAGCAAGAACAGGGAGAGCTACGAGCAGTACTTC. Its translation: CASSKNRESYEQYF.